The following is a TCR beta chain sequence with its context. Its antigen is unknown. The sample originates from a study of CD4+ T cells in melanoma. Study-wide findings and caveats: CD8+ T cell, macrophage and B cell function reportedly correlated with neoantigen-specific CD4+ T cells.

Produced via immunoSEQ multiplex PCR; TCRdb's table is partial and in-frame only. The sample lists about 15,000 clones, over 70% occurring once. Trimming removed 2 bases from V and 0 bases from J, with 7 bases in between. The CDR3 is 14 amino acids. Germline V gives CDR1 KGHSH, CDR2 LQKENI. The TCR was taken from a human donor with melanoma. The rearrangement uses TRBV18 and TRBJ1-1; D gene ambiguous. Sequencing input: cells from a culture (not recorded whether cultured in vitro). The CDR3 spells CASSPETVNTEAFF. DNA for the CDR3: TGTGCCAGCTCACCAGAGACGGTGAACACTGAAGCTTTCTTT.